This T cell receptor beta chain was obtained from a study of blood T cell repertoires in COVID-19. Produced via immunoSEQ multiplex PCR; TCRdb's table is partial and in-frame only. The profile shows roughly 200,000 clones, 88% of them singletons. V dropped 4 bases and J dropped 8; count of bases not matched to a gene: 10. In germline, CDR1 is SGHTA, CDR2 FQGTGA. The CDR3 has 15 residues. The sequenced material came from peripheral blood. This sequence originates from a man aged 40-50 years with active or convalescent COVID-19. This chain connects TRBV7-3 to TRBJ2-1; 8 nucleotides line up with TRBD2. The CDR3 coding sequence is TGTGCCAGCAGCTCTGGTTACGGGGGGGCCGATGAGCAGTTCTTC. Protein product: CASSSGYGGADEQFF.